This T cell receptor beta chain was identified during a study of vaccination and CD4 T cells after COVID-19. The Oncomine TCR Beta short-read assay generated sequence data from the DNA of cultured CD4+ T cells. TCRdb analysed the PCR reads with MiXCR anew, one entry per CDR3 protein. This sample carries roughly 23,000 distinct CDR3 sequences, 35% to 45% of them seen once, and the ten largest clones take approximately 30%. A word on this clonotype: Its antigen is unknown.

The time point is: late sampling 161 to 241 days after vaccination in a few convalescent patients. Treatment defined: approximately 10-day PBMC culture with coronavirus spike peptide pools or control peptides (ViraFEST assay). The CDR3 has 20 amino acids. Per the germline V gene, CDR1 is DFQATT and CDR2 is SNEGSKA (reference sequence). V was clipped by 3 bases and J by 9 bases; unmatched bases: 22. The chain uses TRBV20-1 and TRBJ2-1; TRBD2 aligns across 14 bases. The sample was CD4+ T cells from blood, cultured in vitro, taken about 7 months after SARS-CoV-2 vaccination. The receptor's source is a human donor who had recovered from COVID-19. Here the CDR3 DNA reads TGCAGTGCTAGCTACCCTGGGGCCGGACTAGCGGGAGGCCAGGTCGGTGAGCAGTTCTTC. Translating it yields CSASYPGAGLAGGQVGEQFF.